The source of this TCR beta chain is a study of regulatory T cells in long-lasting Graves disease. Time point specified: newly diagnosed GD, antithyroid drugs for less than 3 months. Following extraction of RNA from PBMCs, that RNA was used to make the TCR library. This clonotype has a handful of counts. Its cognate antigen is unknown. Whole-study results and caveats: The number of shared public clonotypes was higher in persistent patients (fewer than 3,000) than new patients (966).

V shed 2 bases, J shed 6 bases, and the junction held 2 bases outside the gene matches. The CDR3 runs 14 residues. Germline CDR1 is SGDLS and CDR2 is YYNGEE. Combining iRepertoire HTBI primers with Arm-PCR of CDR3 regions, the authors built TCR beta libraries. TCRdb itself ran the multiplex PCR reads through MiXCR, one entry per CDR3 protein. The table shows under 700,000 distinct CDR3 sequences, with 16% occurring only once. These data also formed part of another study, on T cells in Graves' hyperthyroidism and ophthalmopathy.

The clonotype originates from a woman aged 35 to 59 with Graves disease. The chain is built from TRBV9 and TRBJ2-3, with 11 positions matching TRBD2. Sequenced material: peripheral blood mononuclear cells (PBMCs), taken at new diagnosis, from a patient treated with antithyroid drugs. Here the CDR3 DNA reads TGTGCCAGCAGCGTTAGCGGGGGGGCTGATACGCAGTATTTT. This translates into CASSVSGGADTQYF.